The rows below give T cell receptor beta chains drawn from one sample of a study of Graves' ophthalmopathy and Graves' hyperthyroidism. Each CDR3 protein gets one entry after TCRdb re-called the multiplex PCR reads with MiXCR. The sample holds 500,000 to 600,000 distinct CDR3 sequences, less than 45% seen once. The sequenced material came from peripheral blood or thyroid tissue (not recorded which). These receptors all come from an adult man with Graves' hyperthyroidism. Each CDR3 is given with its conserved first and last residue.

v_call cdr3_aa
TRBV29-1 CSVEGFSNTEAFF
TRBV15 CATSRDTASYEQYF
TRBV20-1 CSAGQGPYEQYF
TRBV10-3 CAISAGGDSNQPQHF
TRBV7-6 CASSLSDGNQPQHF
TRBV7-7 CASSKGQLYEQYF
TRBV2 CASSETRSEQFF
TRBV7-9 CASSWRGGPEQYF
TRBV20-1 CSARAAGGFGEQFF
TRBV2 CASSELEPTF
TRBV7-6 CASSLTGGGETQYF
TRBV2 CASSTQGQDGWAQHF
TRBV20-1 CSAPTSGGTDTQYF
TRBV5-6 CASSPRAAGGSYEQYF
TRBV5-8 CASSLEGPNQPQHF
TRBV6-1 CASSEVKGVVKGYTF
TRBV7-3 CATTRFGSGQGNTGELFF
TRBV20-1 CSARLAGAGETQYF
TRBV7-8 CASSLRRGRTEAFF
TRBV20-1 CSARDRGDHEQYF
TRBV6-1 CASSEYDRANTGELFF
TRBV5-1 CASSWGQGVDYGYTF
TRBV12-3/TRBV12-4 CASSTRQSNQPQHF
TRBV2 CATRRISETQYF
TRBV19 CASSSPPGQGSPEAFF
TRBV4-1 CASSREGVNTEAFF
TRBV5-6 CASSLQVSGANVLTF
TRBV7-6 CASSFRAGAYYYEQYF
TRBV15 CATSTRQGRNTEAFF
TRBV6-1 CASSAVGTTEAFF
TRBV11-2 CASSIGQGAGYTF
TRBV7-9 CASSLSLARQLIQYF
TRBV7-9 CASSLGRMGGDNEQFF
TRBV9 CASSGSGTGGSYGYTF
TRBV3-1 CASSQLRQGNREQYF
TRBV20-1 CSASPGTRAFF
TRBV19 CASSIGDGSYEQYF
TRBV7-9 CASSLAGAGGDTQYF
TRBV19 CASSIGGEAGDEQFF
TRBV30 CAFKTALRLAF
TRBV13 CASSSGQGWDGYTF
TRBV7-9 CASSWGTGAEQYF
TRBV7-3 CASSPRTRGTGELFF
TRBV28 CASRSDRGSYEKLFF
TRBV7-9 CASSLDGGNTGELFF
TRBV2 CASSEQTGVYEQYF
TRBV5-4 CASSFEQGSETQYF
TRBV19 CASSQIDSPLHF
TRBV7-8 CASSRRRQGSGNEKLFF
TRBV5-1 CASSPGLAGYYEQHF
TRBV12-3/TRBV12-4 CASSLTPKVEAFF
TRBV2 CASMDGTIYGYTF
TRBV11-2 CARSWIGKDRAQYF